This T cell receptor beta chain was found in a study of blood T cell repertoires in COVID-19. Study as a whole: Donors in the United States, Italy and Spain gave samples during acute or convalescent COVID-19. Sample material is recorded as cDNA or gDNA derived from T cells, B-cell-depleted T cells, or PBMCs.

The CDR3 covers 13 residues. V lost 5 bases to trimming and J lost 0 bases, with 7 bases between them. Germline V gene data show CDR1 as SEHNR and CDR2 as FQNEAQ (reference sequence). Study processing details: Estimation of nucleated cell counts was performed using reference gene primer amplification. Only in-frame clones appear in the TCRdb table, and some are missing; sequencing was by immunoSEQ multiplex PCR. Clone size and V and J calls were adopted from that table, with D and trimming inferred from the DNA. This table holds over 250,000 clones, around nine tenths found once. Seattle patients were enrolled during active infection and followed longitudinally.

The receptor was isolated from a woman between 65 and 79 years old with COVID-19, enrolled during active disease. The rearrangement uses TRBV7-9 and TRBJ1-1; D is unclear. The specimen sequenced was peripheral blood. This CDR3 reads CASSLTMNTEAFF. CDR3 sequence (DNA): TGTGCCAGCAGCCTTACTATGAACACTGAAGCTTTCTTT.